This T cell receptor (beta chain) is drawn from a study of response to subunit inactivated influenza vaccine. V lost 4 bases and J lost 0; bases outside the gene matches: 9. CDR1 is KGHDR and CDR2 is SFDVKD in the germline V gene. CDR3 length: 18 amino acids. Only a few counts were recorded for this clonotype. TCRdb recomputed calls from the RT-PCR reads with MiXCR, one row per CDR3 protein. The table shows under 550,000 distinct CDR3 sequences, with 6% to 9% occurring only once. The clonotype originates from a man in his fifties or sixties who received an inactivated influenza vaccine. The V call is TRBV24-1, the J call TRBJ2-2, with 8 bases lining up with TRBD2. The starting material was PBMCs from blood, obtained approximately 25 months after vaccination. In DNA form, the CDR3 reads TGTGCCACCAGTGACCCTCCTCGGGGGGGTGCGAACACCGGGGAGCTGTTTTTT. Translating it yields CATSDPPRGGANTGELFF.